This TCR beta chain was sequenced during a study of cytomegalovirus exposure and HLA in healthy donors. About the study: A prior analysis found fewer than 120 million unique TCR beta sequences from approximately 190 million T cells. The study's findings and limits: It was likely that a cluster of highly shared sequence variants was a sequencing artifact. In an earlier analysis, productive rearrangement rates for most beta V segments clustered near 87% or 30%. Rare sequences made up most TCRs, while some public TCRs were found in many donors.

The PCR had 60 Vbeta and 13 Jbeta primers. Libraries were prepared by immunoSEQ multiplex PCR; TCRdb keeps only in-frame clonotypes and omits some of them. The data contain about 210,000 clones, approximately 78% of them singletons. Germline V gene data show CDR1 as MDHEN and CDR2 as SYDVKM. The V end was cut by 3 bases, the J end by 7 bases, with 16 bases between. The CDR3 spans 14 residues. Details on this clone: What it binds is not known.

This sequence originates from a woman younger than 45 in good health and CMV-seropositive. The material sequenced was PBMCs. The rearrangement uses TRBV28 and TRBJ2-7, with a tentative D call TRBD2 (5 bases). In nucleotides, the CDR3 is TGTGCCAGCAGTTTCGGTCTAGCCGTTCGGGAGCAGTACTTC. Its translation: CASSFGLAVREQYF.